The rows below give T cell receptor beta chains drawn from one sample of a study of blood T cell repertoires in COVID-19. The protocol was immunoSEQ multiplex PCR, while the TCRdb copy is restricted to in-frame clones and leaves out a portion. The sample records some 250,000 clones, 75% to 85% being singletons. Sequenced sample: peripheral blood. These receptors all stem from an elderly woman with COVID-19, enrolled during active disease. CDR3s include the opening cysteine and the closing phenylalanine or tryptophan. D genes are given only for firm matches. The size field is filled for only some rows; it gives once, few, many or a size class.

size: NA; J: TRBJ2-2; V: TRBV27; length: 15; D: TRBD1; DNA: TGTGCCACCCGGGACAGGGGCCTGAACACCGGGGAGCTGTTTTTT; CDR3: CATRDRGLNTGELFF
size: once; J: TRBJ2-2; V: TRBV7-2; length: 13; D: NA; DNA: TGTGCCAGCGGCTCACAGTTAGCCGGGGAGCTGTTTTTT; CDR3: CASGSQLAGELFF
size: NA; J: TRBJ2-3; V: TRBV29-1; length: 15; D: TRBD2; DNA: TGCAGCGTTGCCCTTAGCGGGAGCCGCACAGATACGCAGTATTTT; CDR3: CSVALSGSRTDTQYF
size: NA; J: TRBJ2-5; V: TRBV2; length: 13; D: NA; DNA: TGTGCCAGCAGAGACTGGTATCAAGAGACCCAGTACTTC; CDR3: CASRDWYQETQYF
size: NA; J: TRBJ2-7; V: TRBV18; length: 16; D: NA; DNA: TGTGCCAGCTCACGGGCGGGTGCTTATGAAACCTACGAGCAGTACTTC; CDR3: CASSRAGAYETYEQYF
size: NA; J: TRBJ1-1; V: TRBV7-9; length: 15; D: TRBD1; DNA: TGTGCCAGCAGCCCGCCAGGGACAGCTAACACTGAAGCTTTCTTT; CDR3: CASSPPGTANTEAFF
size: NA; J: TRBJ2-1; V: TRBV24-1; length: 14; D: TRBD2; DNA: TGTGCCACCAGTGATCGGTATAGCGGGAGTGGGCAGTTCTTC; CDR3: CATSDRYSGSGQFF
size: NA; J: TRBJ1-4; V: TRBV25-1; length: 16; D: TRBD1; DNA: TGTGCCAGCAGTGAAGGGTTCATCAGGGGGCTCGGCAAACTGTTTTTT; CDR3: CASSEGFIRGLGKLFF
size: once; J: TRBJ2-1; V: TRBV19; length: 19; D: TRBD2; DNA: TGTGCCAGTAGTATATCGCGGGAGAAGCTGCCCTCAATCTACAATGAGCAGTTCTTC; CDR3: CASSISREKLPSIYNEQFF
size: NA; J: TRBJ1-2; V: TRBV9; length: 14; D: NA; DNA: TGTGCCAGCAGCCCAGCTGGGCTTAACTATGGCTACACCTTC; CDR3: CASSPAGLNYGYTF
size: NA; J: TRBJ1-2; V: TRBV6-4; length: 16; D: TRBD1; DNA: TGTGCCAGCAGTGACACAAACAGGGGGCAAAACTATGGCTACACCTTC; CDR3: CASSDTNRGQNYGYTF
size: NA; J: TRBJ1-6; V: TRBV9; length: 17; D: NA; DNA: TGTGCCAGCAGCGTCGACCCCCGGGGCTCCTATAATTCACCCCTCCACTTT; CDR3: CASSVDPRGSYNSPLHF
size: NA; J: TRBJ2-7; V: TRBV3-1/TRBV3-2; length: 16; D: TRBD1; DNA: TGTGCCAGCAGCCAACAACTTGGGACAGGGGGCTACGAGCAGTACTTC; CDR3: CASSQQLGTGGYEQYF
size: NA; J: TRBJ1-6; V: TRBV6-5; length: 15; D: TRBD1; DNA: TGTGCCAGCAGTTTTACAGGGGCCTATAATTCACCCCTCCACTTT; CDR3: CASSFTGAYNSPLHF
size: NA; J: TRBJ1-2; V: TRBV30; length: 14; D: NA; DNA: TGTGCCTGGAGTGAATCGGTCATTCCCTATGGCTACACCTTC; CDR3: CAWSESVIPYGYTF
size: NA; J: TRBJ1-2; V: TRBV7-2; length: 14; D: TRBD1; DNA: TGTGCCAGCAGCTTAGGCGGACAGGGGCGAGGCTACACCTTC; CDR3: CASSLGGQGRGYTF
size: once; J: TRBJ2-2; V: TRBV4-1; length: 14; D: NA; DNA: TGCGCCAGCAGCCAAGAGCTTAACAACGGGGAGCTGTTTTTT; CDR3: CASSQELNNGELFF
size: NA; J: TRBJ2-1; V: TRBV23-1; length: 15; D: TRBD2; DNA: TGCGCCAGCAGTCTGATAACGGGAGGCCCCTATGAGCAGTTCTTC; CDR3: CASSLITGGPYEQFF
size: NA; J: TRBJ1-1; V: TRBV30; length: 12; D: NA; DNA: TGTGCCTGGAGATTCCATAGCACTGAAGCTTTCTTT; CDR3: CAWRFHSTEAFF
size: NA; J: TRBJ2-7; V: TRBV18; length: 14; D: NA; DNA: TGTGCCAGCTCACCACCGACAGGCGGCTACGAGCAGTACTTC; CDR3: CASSPPTGGYEQYF
size: few; J: TRBJ2-3; V: TRBV3-1/TRBV3-2; length: 16; D: TRBD2; DNA: TGTGCCAGCAGCCGCCGGACTAGCGGGACCACAGATACGCAGTATTTT; CDR3: CASSRRTSGTTDTQYF
size: NA; J: TRBJ1-5; V: TRBV10-3; length: 20; D: NA; DNA: TGTGCCATCAGTGAGCTAATCCGGGACGAGGGGGACGATAGCAATCAGCCCCAGCATTTT; CDR3: CAISELIRDEGDDSNQPQHF
size: few; J: TRBJ2-3; V: TRBV5-1; length: 14; D: NA; DNA: TGCGCCAGCAGCCCGGGACTTATCACAGATACGCAGTATTTT; CDR3: CASSPGLITDTQYF
size: NA; J: TRBJ1-2; V: TRBV6-5; length: 14; D: NA; DNA: TGTGCCAGCAAGACAGGAGCAACTAACTATGGCTACACCTTC; CDR3: CASKTGATNYGYTF
size: NA; J: TRBJ1-1; V: TRBV4-3; length: 17; D: NA; DNA: TGCGCCAGCAGCCAATTCCCCGAAGGGGGTACGAACACTGAAGCTTTCTTT; CDR3: CASSQFPEGGTNTEAFF
size: once; J: TRBJ2-7; V: TRBV6-1; length: 15; D: NA; DNA: TGTGCCAGCAGTGAATCGCTAGCCCCCTACGCTCGCACGACCTTC; CDR3: CASSESLAPYARTTF
size: NA; J: TRBJ1-3; V: TRBV20-1; length: 11; D: NA; DNA: TGCAGTGCTGAGGACAGAAACACCATATATTTT; CDR3: CSAEDRNTIYF
size: few; J: TRBJ2-5; V: TRBV10-3; length: 15; D: TRBD2; DNA: TGTGCCATCAGTGGCGGGGGGCTAGCGAAAGAGACCCAGTACTTC; CDR3: CAISGGGLAKETQYF
size: NA; J: TRBJ1-2; V: TRBV5-6; length: 16; D: NA; DNA: TGTGCCAGCAGGGGGGACACCTTATATACGGACTATGGCTACACCTTC; CDR3: CASRGDTLYTDYGYTF
size: NA; J: TRBJ1-1; V: TRBV9; length: 14; D: NA; DNA: TGTGCCGGCAGCGATAGTTCTAAGAACACTGAAGCTTTCTTT; CDR3: CAGSDSSKNTEAFF
size: NA; J: TRBJ1-2; V: TRBV19; length: 16; D: NA; DNA: TGTGCCAGTAGTACACTTCCGGGTTCTCCGAACTATGGCTACACCTTC; CDR3: CASSTLPGSPNYGYTF
size: once; J: TRBJ2-3; V: TRBV19; length: 14; D: NA; DNA: TGTGCCAGTAGTATACAAGCGGGTTCGGATACGCAGTATTTT; CDR3: CASSIQAGSDTQYF
size: few; J: TRBJ1-2; V: TRBV19; length: 12; D: NA; DNA: TGTGCCAGCAGCTTGGGCCCTTATGGCTACACCTTC; CDR3: CASSLGPYGYTF
size: few; J: TRBJ2-2; V: TRBV5-1; length: 16; D: NA; DNA: TGCGCCAGCAGCCCCCTTGGGACAAAGAACACCGGGGAGCTGTTTTTT; CDR3: CASSPLGTKNTGELFF
size: NA; J: TRBJ2-3; V: TRBV7-2; length: 15; D: NA; DNA: TGTGCCAGCAGCTTACAGTCCACCGGCACAGATACGCAGTATTTT; CDR3: CASSLQSTGTDTQYF
size: NA; J: TRBJ1-3; V: TRBV11-2; length: 16; D: NA; DNA: TGTGCCAGCAGGACAATAGGGGGTACAGTCGGAAACACCATATATTTT; CDR3: CASRTIGGTVGNTIYF
size: NA; J: TRBJ1-1; V: TRBV5-1; length: 15; D: NA; DNA: TGCGCCAGCAGCGTCGGACTGATAGGGAGGACTGAAGCTTTCTTT; CDR3: CASSVGLIGRTEAFF
size: NA; J: TRBJ2-3; V: TRBV27; length: 17; D: TRBD2; DNA: TGTGCCAGCAGTTTTTCACGTAGCGGGAGGGTAACAGATACGCAGTATTTT; CDR3: CASSFSRSGRVTDTQYF
size: NA; J: TRBJ2-3; V: TRBV7-2; length: 14; D: TRBD2; DNA: TGTGCCAGCAGCTTTGGGACTAGCGGGGATACGCAGTATTTT; CDR3: CASSFGTSGDTQYF
size: NA; J: TRBJ2-6; V: TRBV5-5; length: 17; D: NA; DNA: TGTGCCAGCAGCTTGGTGGGGACACCGAAGGGGGCCAACGTCCTGACTTTC; CDR3: CASSLVGTPKGANVLTF
size: NA; J: TRBJ1-5; V: TRBV7-9; length: 13; D: NA; DNA: TGTGCCAGCAGCTCACCCACGGATCAGCCCCAGCATTTT; CDR3: CASSSPTDQPQHF